What follows are 32 T cell receptor beta chains derived from one specimen sequenced in a study of beta chain features in type 1 diabetes. Their cognate antigens are unknown. Points from the study as a whole: Shorter TCRB CDR3s, moderately but significantly so, were found in Type 1 diabetes patients in all four CD4+ subsets.

Expressed TCRB transcripts were sequenced because the entire RNA isolate underwent reverse transcription. Profiling relied on immunoSEQ multiplex PCR, and the TCRdb table lists in-frame clones only, not all of them. The table includes hundreds of thousands of clones, around 15% detected once. The sequenced sample consisted of naive CD4+ T cells from blood. The source is a man aged 18 to 30 with type 1 diabetes.

This clone turned up a few times. This chain links TRBV28 with TRBJ2-1; D not resolved. The CDR3 is made up of 12 amino acids. CDR1 and CDR2 from the germline V gene are MDHEN and SYDVKM. Trimming left V 6 bases short and J 5 bases short, with 8 bases between. CDR3: CASSDLHNEQFF. In DNA form, the CDR3 reads TGTGCCAGCAGCGACCTCCACAATGAGCAGTTCTTC.

The chain is built from TRBV29-1 and TRBJ2-7; a weak D match, TRBD1 (6 bases). CDR3 length: 13 amino acids. In germline, CDR1 is SQVTM, CDR2 ANQGSEA. Deletions cut 5 bases from V and 2 bases from J, with 13 bases between. CDR3 residues: CSVQGSGAYEQYF. The CDR3 DNA reads TGCAGCGTTCAGGGGAGCGGAGCCTACGAGCAGTACTTC.

This clone was picked up a small number of times. This rearrangement joins TRBV10-3 to TRBJ1-4; D is perhaps TRBD1 (5 bases). CDR1 and CDR2 (germline): ENHRY, SYGVKD. V was pared by 4 bases and J by 4 bases, with 10 bases between. This CDR3 is built from 14 residues. CDR3 sequence reads: CAISGGGNNEKLFF. In nucleotides, the CDR3 is TGTGCCATCAGTGGCGGGGGGAATAATGAAAAACTGTTTTTT.

Only a few counts were recorded for this clone. The chain joins TRBV7-6 to TRBJ1-2, with D possibly being TRBD1 (6 bases). Trimming shortened V by 5 bases and J by 4 bases, and 8 bases separated the two germline ends. Germline V lookup: CDR1 SGHVS, CDR2 FNYEAQ. The CDR3 runs to 12 residues. CDR3 region: CASSPDSYGYTF. The CDR3 coding sequence is TGTGCCAGCAGCCCGGACAGCTATGGCTACACCTTC. Full variable domain (outside the CDR3, taken from reference TRBV7-6 and TRBJ1-2): GAGVSQSPRYKVTKRGQDVALRCDPISGHVSLYWYRQALGQGPEFLTYFNYEAQQDKSGLPNDRFSAERPEGSISTLTIQRTEQRDSAMYRCASSPDSYGYTFGSGTRLTVV.

This clone was seen once. This chain joins TRBV9 and TRBJ1-1; D gene uncertain. Deletions cut 6 bases from V and 6 bases from J, with 9 bases between. Germline V gives CDR1 SGDLS, CDR2 YYNGEE. This CDR3 is built from 11 residues. CDR3 sequence reads: CASTTVSEAFF. CDR3 DNA: TGTGCCAGCACAACGGTCTCTGAAGCTTTCTTT.

Only a few counts were recorded for this clone. CDR3 protein: CATSRDDQGSLNEQFF. CDR3 coding DNA: TGTGCCACCAGCAGAGATGACCAGGGGTCCCTCAATGAGCAGTTCTTC. The chain is built from TRBV15 and TRBJ2-1; D possibly corresponds to TRBD1 (6 bases). CDR1 and CDR2 from the germline V gene are LNHNV and YYDKDF (reference sequence). The CDR3 covers 16 residues. Trimming pared 0 bases from V and 6 bases from J, leaving 15 bases between. Complete variable domain (other parts from reference TRBV15 and TRBJ2-1): DAMVIQNPRYQVTQFGKPVTLSCSQTLNHNVMYWYQQKSSQAPKLLFHYYDKDFNNEADTPDNFQSRRPNTSFCFLDIRSPGLGDTAMYLCATSRDDQGSLNEQFFGPGTRLTVL.

The CDR3 loop is CAWSPSGGYNEQFF. In DNA, the CDR3 is TGTGCCTGGAGTCCTAGCGGGGGATACAATGAGCAGTTCTTC. This chain joins TRBV30 and TRBJ2-1; 10 bases are a match to TRBD2. Per germline, CDR1 GTSNPN and CDR2 SVGIG (reference sequence). The CDR3 is made up of 14 amino acids. After removal of 2 bases from V and 4 bases from J, the junction contained 2 bases not matched to a gene.

The chain employs TRBV4-1 and TRBJ1-2; D is possibly TRBD1 (6 bases). V was pared by 1 base and J by 5 bases, with 14 bases between. This CDR3 has 15 residues. Germline assignment: CDR1 MGHRA and CDR2 YSYEKL. The CDR3 region is CASSQVGGTPYGYTF. The CDR3 DNA is TGCGCCAGCAGCCAAGTCGGCGGGACACCTTATGGCTACACCTTC.

CDR3: CSVYEVYPYEQYF. CDR3 nucleotide sequence: TGCAGCGTTTATGAAGTATACCCCTACGAGCAGTACTTC. The V call is TRBV29-1, the J call TRBJ2-7, with D hard to call. The length of the CDR3 is 13 residues. Germline lookup yields CDR1 SQVTM and CDR2 ANQGSEA. Trimming took off 5 bases at V and 2 bases at J, with 13 bases between the two ends.

This clone was observed a few times. This chain connects TRBV7-2 to TRBJ1-2; no clear D gene. The V end was cut by 5 bases, the J end by 8 bases, with 21 bases between. The CDR3 sequence is 15 residues long. CDR1 is SGHTA, CDR2 FQGNSA, per germline. The CDR3 loop is CASSLLSGRLGGYTF. The CDR3 DNA is TGTGCCAGCAGCCTTCTTTCGGGCCGGCTAGGCGGCTACACCTTC.

V gene TRBV9 combines with J gene TRBJ1-4, with 8 positions matching TRBD1. This CDR3 has 16 amino acids. Germline CDR1 SGDLS, CDR2 YYNGEE. With 8 bases clipped from V and 0 bases from J, the junction kept 9 bases outside the gene matches. In DNA form, the CDR3 reads TGTGCCAGTGGACAGGGCGAGGAGTCAACTAATGAAAAACTGTTTTTT. Translation: CASGQGEESTNEKLFF. Using reference TRBV9 and TRBJ1-4 for the parts outside the CDR3, the full variable domain is DSGVTQTPKHLITATGQRVTLRCSPRSGDLSVYWYQQSLDQGLQFLIQYYNGEERAKGNILERFSAQQFPDLHSELNLSSLELGDSALYFCASGQGEESTNEKLFFGSGTQLSVL.

The rearrangement uses TRBV29-1 and TRBJ2-7; D is tentatively TRBD1 or TRBD2 (5 bases each). Trimming pared 6 bases from V and 6 bases from J, leaving 18 bases between. CDR3 length equals 13 residues. Germline V lookup: CDR1 SQVTM, CDR2 ANQGSEA. As DNA, the CDR3 is TGCAGCGTGTCCGGGACGGGTGGGTCCGAGCAGTACTTC. As protein: CSVSGTGGSEQYF.

In its sample, this clone was seen a few times. The rearrangement links TRBV14 to TRBJ2-5; unclear D gene. Germline lookup yields CDR1 SGHDN and CDR2 FVKESK. CDR3 length: 14 amino acids. Trimming took 2 bases from V and 1 from J, leaving 8 bases between them. The CDR3 spells CASSQKRIQETQYF. The CDR3 nucleotides read TGTGCCAGCAGCCAAAAGAGAATCCAAGAGACCCAGTACTTC.

This clone has a handful of counts. The rearrangement joins TRBV10-3 to TRBJ1-1; D uncertain. Germline V gene data show CDR1 as ENHRY and CDR2 as SYGVKD. The V and J ends lost 4 bases and 2 bases respectively, with 8 bases between them. The CDR3 totals 13 residues. The CDR3 loop reads CAISGAENTEAFF. CDR3 DNA sequence: TGTGCCATCAGTGGGGCAGAAAACACTGAAGCTTTCTTT.

The V call is TRBV20-1, the J call TRBJ2-7; TRBD1 might be the D (5 bases). The germline V gene encodes CDR1 DFQATT and CDR2 SNEGSKA (reference sequence). The CDR3 loop spans 10 amino acids. V was trimmed by 4 bases and J by 6 bases, leaving 7 bases between them. The CDR3 loop is CSATGREQYF. In nucleotides, the CDR3 is TGCAGTGCTACAGGGCGCGAGCAGTACTTC.

The chain carries TRBV10-1 and TRBJ2-3; 14 nucleotides match TRBD2. V shed 9 bases, J shed 5 bases, and the junction held 1 base outside the gene matches. Germline lookup yields CDR1 WNHNN and CDR2 SYGVQD (reference sequence). The CDR3 consists of 13 residues. CDR3 amino acids: CASGLAGGDTQYF. The CDR3 DNA reads as TGCGCCAGTGGACTAGCGGGAGGAGATACGCAGTATTTT.

The rearrangement links TRBV21-1 to TRBJ2-1; TRBD2, the D gene given by the table, was not confirmed from the DNA. TRBV21-1 is an annotated pseudogene. The length of the CDR3 is 18 residues. CDR3 residues: CASRVTSGRKASYNEQFF. The CDR3 bases are TGTGCCAGCAGGGTTACTAGCGGGAGGAAGGCGTCCTACAATGAGCAGTTCTTC.

This clone was counted between two and nine times. The rearrangement uses TRBV4-1 and TRBJ2-5, with TRBD2 matching 10 bases. Germline CDR1 MGHRA, CDR2 YSYEKL. Germline trimming cut 1 base from V and 5 bases from J; bases unmatched to any gene: 7. This CDR3 is built from 16 residues. The CDR3 protein is CASSQGVASGSETQYF. In DNA, the CDR3 is TGCGCCAGCAGCCAAGGGGTGGCTAGCGGGAGCGAGACCCAGTACTTC.

This clone was counted a few times. V and J are TRBV7-3 and TRBJ2-3; D is possibly TRBD1 (5 bases). Germline assignment: CDR1 SGHTA and CDR2 FQGTGA. The ends were cut back, 3 bases at V and 4 bases at J, with 5 bases in the middle. The CDR3 loop spans 12 amino acids. The CDR3 DNA reads as TGTGCCAGCAGCTTGGGGCCAGATACGCAGTATTTT. The encoded protein is CASSLGPDTQYF.

This clone appeared a few times. The chain uses TRBV28 and TRBJ1-1; D perhaps matches TRBD1 (5 bases). In germline, CDR1 is MDHEN, CDR2 SYDVKM. With 2 bases removed from V and 6 bases from J, the gap between germline ends came to 10 bases. This CDR3 region has 13 residues. This CDR3 reads CASSLKGHAEAFF. CDR3 nucleotides: TGTGCCAGCAGTTTAAAGGGGCACGCTGAAGCTTTCTTT.

As to this clone: Additional DNA sequences in this sample encode the identical CDR3. J is TRBJ2-1 and V is TRBV5-1; 7 bases agree with TRBD1. Germline CDR1 is SGHRS and CDR2 is YFSETQ. V lost 2 bases and J lost 0; bases outside the gene matches: 2. CDR3 size: 15 residues. The CDR3 sequence: CASSLPGGSYNEQFF. The CDR3 DNA sequence: TGCGCCAGCAGCTTACCAGGGGGCTCCTACAATGAGCAGTTCTTC.

This chain uses TRBV7-9 with TRBJ1-1; unclear D gene. The CDR3 has 13 amino acids. Germline values: CDR1 SEHNR, CDR2 FQNEAQ (reference sequence). With 4 bases removed from V and 4 bases from J, the gap between germline ends came to 10 bases. CDR3 DNA sequence: TGTGCCAGCAGCTCCGGAGGCGGCACTGAAGCTTTCTTT. It is translated as CASSSGGGTEAFF.

The chain links TRBV30 to TRBJ1-2, with D unclear. Trimming pared 1 base from V and 6 bases from J, leaving 6 bases between. The germline V gene encodes CDR1 GTSNPN and CDR2 SVGIG (reference sequence). The length of the CDR3 is 11 residues. CDR3 residues: CAWSGGDGYTF. CDR3 nucleotides: TGTGCCTGGAGTGGTGGGGATGGCTACACCTTC. The whole variable domain, filled in from reference TRBV30 and TRBJ1-2, reads SQTIHQWPATLVQPVGSPLSLECTVEGTSNPNLYWYRQAAGRGLQLLFYSVGIGQISSEVPQNLSASRPQDRQFILSSKKLLLSDSGFYLCAWSGGDGYTFGSGTRLTVV.

This chain uses TRBV18 with TRBJ1-1; 9 nucleotides match TRBD1. V shed 3 bases, J shed 5 bases, and the junction held 13 bases outside the gene matches. CDR3 size: 17 residues. Looked up from germline, CDR1 is KGHSH and CDR2 is LQKENI. CDR3 protein: CASSPLGQGLLGTEAFF. CDR3 bases: TGTGCCAGCTCACCCCTGGGACAGGGTCTTTTGGGGACTGAAGCTTTCTTT.

This clone occurred a few times. This chain joins TRBV30 and TRBJ2-3; 8 bases are shared with TRBD2. This CDR3 is 14 amino acids long. Looked up from germline, CDR1 is GTSNPN and CDR2 is SVGIG (reference sequence). The J segment lost 6 bases and the V segment lost 2 bases, leaving 7 bases of the junction unmatched. The CDR3 protein is CAWSYEAGADTQYF. CDR3 sequence (DNA): TGTGCCTGGAGTTATGAAGCGGGAGCGGATACGCAGTATTTT.

The V gene is TRBV27, the J gene TRBJ1-6, with TRBD1 as a possible D gene (6 bases). CDR3 length: 14 residues. Looked up from germline, CDR1 is MNHEY and CDR2 is SMNVEV (reference sequence). Trimming pared 4 bases from V and 5 bases from J, leaving 9 bases between. The DNA for the CDR3 is TGTGCCAGCAGTTCCTGGACAGATAATTCACCCCTCCACTTT. This sequence encodes CASSSWTDNSPLHF.

The chain recombines TRBV5-4 with TRBJ2-1, with 11 bases matching TRBD2. J lost 6 bases, V lost 0 bases, and 5 bases had no gene match. Germline V gives CDR1 SGHNT, CDR2 YYREEE (reference sequence). This CDR3 spans 16 amino acids. The CDR3 is CASSLDSGRAVNEQFF. CDR3 bases: TGTGCCAGCAGCTTGGATAGCGGGAGGGCCGTCAATGAGCAGTTCTTC.

The chain uses TRBV2 and TRBJ1-4; 9 bases map to TRBD1. Germline V gene lookup returns CDR1 SNHLY and CDR2 FYNNEI. This CDR3 region has 14 residues. The junction had 5 bases not matched to a gene; V was cut back by 5 bases and J by 7 bases. The chain's CDR3 is CASSRTGGREKLFF. CDR3 nucleotide sequence: TGTGCCAGCAGTCGAACAGGGGGCCGTGAAAAACTGTTTTTT.

The CDR3 here is CASWGSWGNGYTF. CDR3 in DNA: TGTGCCAGCTGGGGGTCTTGGGGGAATGGCTACACCTTC. The rearrangement joins TRBV27 to TRBJ1-2, with TRBD1 as a possible D gene (5 bases). V was shortened by 8 bases and J by 6 bases, with 16 bases between the two germline ends. The CDR3 runs 13 residues. Germline CDR1 MNHEY, CDR2 SMNVEV (reference sequence).

This clone was observed a handful of times. The chain joins TRBV6-1 to TRBJ1-1; the D gene is possibly TRBD1 (6 bases). This CDR3 is built from 12 residues. Trimming removed 4 bases from V and 4 bases from J, with 7 bases in between. In germline, CDR1 is MNHNS, CDR2 SASEGT. CDR3 DNA sequence: TGTGCCAGCAGTGTACAGGGCACTGAAGCTTTCTTT. It yields the protein CASSVQGTEAFF.

The V call is TRBV9, the J call TRBJ2-1; no reliable D call. The CDR3 runs to 12 residues. The germline V gene has CDR1 SGDLS and CDR2 YYNGEE. Trimming removed 6 bases from V and 5 bases from J, with 9 bases in between. The CDR3 loop is CASNRQNNEQFF. CDR3 sequence (DNA): TGTGCCAGCAATCGGCAAAACAATGAGCAGTTCTTC.

This clone has just a few counts. This sequence joins TRBV14 and TRBJ1-1; D is ambiguous. The V end lost 4 bases, the J end lost 1 base, and 10 bases lay between the germline ends. CDR1 SGHDN and CDR2 FVKESK come from the germline V gene. This CDR3 contains 14 residues. CDR3 sequence: CASSLGLRNTEAFF. In nucleotides, the CDR3 is TGTGCCAGCAGCCTAGGCCTACGGAACACTGAAGCTTTCTTT.